Shown below are 27 T cell receptor beta chains from a single sample sequenced in a study of blood T cell repertoires in COVID-19. Some clones are missing from TCRdb's copy, which holds only in-frame ones; the method was immunoSEQ multiplex PCR. The data hold over 100,000 clones, with roughly 84% observed a single time. Sequencing was done on a sample of PBMCs or T cells enriched from blood (not recorded which). The receptors originated from a woman in her thirties who had recovered from COVID-19.

The V and J genes are TRBV25-1 and TRBJ1-2; D is unclear. The CDR3 sequence is 14 residues long. V dropped 3 bases and J dropped 1 base, with 9 bases sitting between them. Germline loops: CDR1 MGHDK, CDR2 SYGVNS. The chain's CDR3 is CASSERQSNYGYTF. CDR3 coding DNA: TGTGCCAGCAGTGAGCGACAAAGTAACTATGGCTACACCTTC.

This clone was detected only once. This chain uses TRBV4-3 with TRBJ1-2, with D uncertain. Germline assignment: CDR1 LGHNA and CDR2 YSLEER. CDR3 length: 15 amino acids. V was clipped by 0 bases and J by 8 bases, with 16 bases between them. The CDR3 coding sequence is TGCGCCAGCAGCCAAGAATTGGGCAGCTCTTACGGCTACACCTTC. Its protein product is CASSQELGSSYGYTF.

V gene TRBV12-3 or TRBV12-4 combines with J gene TRBJ1-6, with a weak D call TRBD1 (5 bases). CDR3 length: 13 residues. V was cut by 8 bases and J by 10 bases, with 15 bases left in between. CDR3 sequence: CASREGFRSPLHF. CDR3 in DNA: TGTGCCAGCCGGGAGGGGTTTCGGTCACCCCTCCACTTT.

This clone turned up a few times. The chain combines TRBV4-2 with TRBJ1-5; D gene unclear. Germline CDR1 and CDR2: LGHNA and YNFKEQ. The CDR3 extends over 17 amino acids. Trimming shortened V by 1 base and J by 11 bases, and 24 bases separated the two germline ends. The CDR3 bases are TGTGCCAGCAGCCAAGGAGCTCGGCAGAGCGGCCGCGAAGCCCAGCATTTT. As protein: CASSQGARQSGREAQHF.

This clone was observed a single time. J is TRBJ2-3 and V is TRBV4-3; a possible D gene is TRBD2 (6 bases). V dropped 3 bases and J dropped 3 bases, with 16 bases sitting between them. Germline CDR1 and CDR2: LGHNA and YSLEER. CDR3 size: 16 residues. The CDR3 DNA is TGCGCCAGCAGCCAGGGACGGCGGGATTGGACAGATACGCAGTATTTT. Translating it yields CASSQGRRDWTDTQYF.

Notes on this clone: Distinct nucleotide sequences in the sample also encode this CDR3. The chain carries TRBV7-3 and TRBJ2-1; 9 positions agree with TRBD2. Looked up from germline, CDR1 is SGHTA and CDR2 is FQGTGA. V gave up 2 bases and J gave up 2 bases; unmatched junction bases: 1. The length of the CDR3 is 15 residues. The CDR3 here is CASSLAGGTYNEQFF. In DNA form, the CDR3 reads TGTGCCAGCAGCTTAGCGGGAGGGACCTACAATGAGCAGTTCTTC.

The chain has TRBV12-3 or TRBV12-4 and TRBJ1-2, with 7 bases aligning to TRBD1. With 5 bases clipped from V and 8 bases from J, the junction kept 5 bases outside the gene matches. This CDR3 comprises 12 residues. As DNA, the CDR3 is TGTGCCAGCAGTACAGGGGACCGGGGCTACACCTTC. Translated: CASSTGDRGYTF.

The chain couples TRBV28 to TRBJ1-1; 7 bases line up with TRBD1. After removal of 6 bases from V and 1 base from J, the junction contained 8 bases not matched to a gene. The CDR3 totals 15 residues. In germline, CDR1 is MDHEN, CDR2 SYDVKM. The CDR3 region has the DNA TGTGCCAGCAGATCGAGGACAGGAGAGAACACTGAAGCTTTCTTT. The encoded protein is CASRSRTGENTEAFF.

The chain recombines TRBV29-1 with TRBJ2-4, with 15 bases matching TRBD2. Trimming removed 7 bases from V and 9 bases from J; junction bases left unmatched: 10. CDR1 and CDR2 from the germline V gene are SQVTM and ANQGSEA. This CDR3 region has 15 residues. The chain's CDR3 is CSARTSGRERGIQYF. Written as DNA, the CDR3 is TGCAGCGCCCGGACTAGCGGGAGGGAAAGGGGCATTCAGTACTTC.

V and J are TRBV20-1 and TRBJ2-6; 8 positions match TRBD1. Germline lookup yields CDR1 DFQATT and CDR2 SNEGSKA (reference sequence). This CDR3 has 18 residues. V lost 3 bases to trimming and J lost 0 bases; unmatched junction nucleotides: 10. CDR3 DNA: TGCAGTGCTAGTTACGGACAGGGTTCCTCCTCTGGGGCCAACGTCCTGACTTTC. This encodes CSASYGQGSSSGANVLTF.

This clone was seen a single time. The rearrangement links TRBV5-6 to TRBJ1-2, with D possibly being TRBD1 (5 bases). CDR1 is SGHDT, CDR2 YYEEEE, per germline. The V end lost 4 bases, the J end lost 1 base, and 14 bases lay between the germline ends. CDR3 size: 15 residues. The CDR3 region has the DNA TGTGCCAGCAGCCCCGAAGACAGTCATAACTATGGCTACACCTTC. It specifies CASSPEDSHNYGYTF.

This chain joins TRBV5-1 and TRBJ2-7; the D gene is possibly TRBD1 (5 bases). Germline V lookup: CDR1 SGHRS, CDR2 YFSETQ. CDR3 length: 16 residues. V was pared by 2 bases and J by 2 bases, with 17 bases between. DNA for the CDR3: TGCGCCAGCAGCTTAAGGGGATCAGGGTCTACCTACGAGCAGTACTTC. Translation gives CASSLRGSGSTYEQYF. Full variable domain (missing parts from reference TRBV5-1 and TRBJ2-7): KAGVTQTPRYLIKTRGQQVTLSCSPISGHRSVSWYQQTPGQGLQFLFEYFSETQRNKGNFPGRFSGRQFSNSRSEMNVSTLELGDSALYLCASSLRGSGSTYEQYFGPGTRLTVT.

The chain combines TRBV5-4 with TRBJ1-3; D gene uncertain. CDR3 size: 13 residues. Deletions cut 3 bases from V and 9 bases from J, with 13 bases between. Germline V gene data show CDR1 as SGHNT and CDR2 as YYREEE (reference sequence). In nucleotides, the CDR3 is TGTGCCAGCAGCTATGCGGGCCGACCCACCATATATTTT. The encoded protein is CASSYAGRPTIYF.

The chain links TRBV4-3 to TRBJ1-6, with D possibly TRBD1 on 6 matching bases. CDR3 length equals 17 residues. Germline-derived CDR1 and CDR2 are LGHNA and YSLEER. The V end lost 0 bases, the J end lost 4 bases, and 13 bases lay between the germline ends. The CDR3 sequence is CASSQDVARGYNSPLHF. CDR3 DNA: TGCGCCAGCAGCCAAGACGTAGCCAGGGGATATAATTCACCCCTCCACTTT.

The chain couples TRBV19 to TRBJ1-1; 9 bases match TRBD1. Germline CDR1 is LNHDA and CDR2 is SQIVND (reference sequence). The CDR3 has 15 residues. V was clipped by 5 bases and J by 3 bases; unmatched bases: 7. CDR3 sequence reads: CASSLGTGKHTEAFF. CDR3 bases: TGTGCCAGTAGTCTAGGGACAGGGAAACACACTGAAGCTTTCTTT.

This clone has just one count. The CDR3: CASSQGGGYQPQHF. CDR3 nucleotide sequence: TGTGCCAGCAGCCAAGGAGGGGGATATCAGCCCCAGCATTTT. This chain joins TRBV4-2 and TRBJ1-5; tentatively, D is TRBD1 (6 bases). The germline V gene encodes CDR1 LGHNA and CDR2 YNFKEQ. The CDR3 has 14 amino acids. V was shortened by 1 base and J by 5 bases, with 9 bases between the two germline ends.

The CDR3 protein is CASSLVPGVPGNTIYF. CDR3 DNA sequence: TGTGCCAGCAGCCTAGTTCCCGGGGTACCTGGAAACACCATATATTTT. The J gene is TRBJ1-3, the V gene TRBV5-5, with D unresolved. CDR1 SGHKS and CDR2 YYEKEE come from the germline V gene (reference sequence). Trimming pared 4 bases from V and 2 bases from J, leaving 16 bases between. CDR3 length: 16 amino acids.

The chain joins TRBV7-8 to TRBJ1-5; 11 bases map to TRBD1. Germline loops: CDR1 SGHVS, CDR2 FQNEAQ. This CDR3 contains 14 residues. J lost 6 bases, V lost 5 bases, and 3 bases had no gene match. Here the CDR3 DNA reads TGTGCCAGCAGCGAAGGACAGGGGGCTCAGCCCCAGCATTTT. Translation: CASSEGQGAQPQHF.

This chain joins TRBV7-9 and TRBJ1-2, with 8 positions matching TRBD1. V trimming: 4 bases; J trimming: 5 bases; junction bases outside the gene matches: 9. CDR1 and CDR2 from the germline V gene are SEHNR and FQNEAQ (reference sequence). The CDR3 sequence is 15 residues long. The CDR3, as DNA: TGTGCCAGCAGCTCAGCGGGACAGGAACTTTATGGCTACACCTTC. It codes for CASSSAGQELYGYTF.

This clone appeared once. This sequence joins TRBV11-3 and TRBJ1-1; D gene uncertain. This CDR3 contains 14 residues. From germline, CDR1 is SGHNT and CDR2 YENEEA. V shed 5 bases and J shed 0 bases, with 10 bases lying between them. In nucleotides, the CDR3 is TGTGCCAGCAGCCCGGGGAGGTTGAACACTGAAGCTTTCTTT. Amino acid sequence: CASSPGRLNTEAFF.

This clone showed up just a few times. The chain links TRBV5-6 to TRBJ1-6; D might be TRBD1 (5 bases). The V gene lost 6 bases and the J gene lost 8 bases, with 18 bases spanning the gap. From germline, CDR1 is SGHDT and CDR2 YYEEEE. The CDR3 runs 15 residues. CDR3 in DNA: TGTGCCAGCACCCGCCGGGGGGGTCGTTATTCACCCCTCCACTTT. It translates to CASTRRGGRYSPLHF.

The chain carries TRBV5-1 and TRBJ1-6; D not resolved. The CDR3 contains 14 residues. Germline assignment: CDR1 SGHRS and CDR2 YFSETQ. Deletions cut 4 bases from V and 4 bases from J, with 9 bases between. Here the CDR3 reads CASSMDGYNSPLHF. Here the CDR3 DNA reads TGCGCCAGCAGCATGGACGGGTATAATTCACCCCTCCACTTT.

The V call is TRBV2, the J call TRBJ2-3; D is unclear. This CDR3 is 14 amino acids long. V was pared by 3 bases and J by 6 bases, with 13 bases between. The germline gives CDR1 SNHLY, CDR2 FYNNEI. The CDR3 DNA is TGTGCCAGCAGTGATCGAACAGAATCCGATACGCAGTATTTT. It codes for CASSDRTESDTQYF.

The chain has TRBV11-1 and TRBJ2-5; D gene ambiguous. The CDR3 length is 13 residues. The V end was cut by 1 base, the J end by 5 bases, with 8 bases between. Looked up from germline, CDR1 is SGHAT and CDR2 is FQDESV (reference sequence). This CDR3 is CASSLGLRETQYF. The CDR3 region has the DNA TGTGCCAGCAGCTTAGGCCTGCGGGAGACCCAGTACTTC.

V usage is TRBV7-2 and J usage is TRBJ1-6, with 8 bases matching TRBD1. The length of the CDR3 is 16 residues. Germline CDR1 is SGHTA and CDR2 is FQGNSA. V dropped 2 bases and J dropped 3; count of bases not matched to a gene: 3. The CDR3 coding sequence is TGTGCCAGCAGCTTAAGGGGGACAGGCTATAATTCACCCCTCCACTTT. Protein: CASSLRGTGYNSPLHF.

The chain links TRBV5-6 to TRBJ1-6; no clear D. The germline CDR1 and CDR2 sequences are SGHDT and YYEEEE. Trimming shortened V by 2 bases and J by 0 bases, and 9 bases separated the two germline ends. This CDR3 has 16 residues. DNA for the CDR3: TGTGCCAGCAGCTTTGGGCGGGTCTCCTATAATTCACCCCTCCACTTT. As protein: CASSFGRVSYNSPLHF. The full variable domain, in which reference TRBV5-6 and TRBJ1-6 provide the parts outside the CDR3, is DAGVTQSPTHLIKTRGQQVTLRCSPKSGHDTVSWYQQALGQGPQFIFQYYEEEERQRGNFPDRFSGHQFPNYSSELNVNALLLGDSALYLCASSFGRVSYNSPLHFGNGTRLTVT.

V and J are TRBV4-1 and TRBJ2-7; TRBD1 aligns across 8 bases. The CDR3 loop spans 13 amino acids. The germline CDR1 and CDR2 sequences are MGHRA and YSYEKL. J lost 2 bases, V lost 4 bases, and 1 base had no gene match. The CDR3 DNA sequence: TGCGCCAGCAGCCCGGACAGGGCCTACGAGCAGTACTTC. Protein sequence: CASSPDRAYEQYF.